This entry lists 2 T cell receptor beta chains sequenced from one sample in a study of blood T cell repertoires in COVID-19 (dated by TCRdb to 2018 to 2021). The library came from the immunoSEQ multiplex PCR assay. TCRdb's version of the immuneACCESS table is confined to in-frame rearrangements and falls short of the full clone set. An unresolved V gene accounts for under half of the shortfall where checked; the remainder is of unknown origin. The sample includes approximately 120,000 clones, with about 80% observed a single time. Around 37% of the sample is held by the ten biggest clonotypes. The sequencing input was peripheral blood. Receptor source: a man aged 35 to 55 with active or convalescent COVID-19.

This clone was found once. The chain joins TRBV24-1 to TRBJ2-2, with 9 nucleotides matching TRBD1. The length of the CDR3 is 17 residues. The germline V gene encodes CDR1 KGHDR and CDR2 SFDVKD. Germline trimming cut 2 bases from V and 4 bases from J; bases unmatched to any gene: 7. The CDR3 bases are TGTGCCACCAGTGATTCGCCGGGACAGGGTTTCACCGGGGAGCTGTTTTTT. This gives the protein CATSDSPGQGFTGELFF.

In regard to this clone: A junction end diverges from the germline sequence, so it may reflect a read error. The gene calls are TRBV28 and TRBJ1-1; no reliable D call. This CDR3 contains 13 residues. Germline V gene data show CDR1 as MDHEN and CDR2 as SYDVKM. CDR3 loop: CASSLWTGTEAFF. The CDR3 DNA reads TGTGCCAGCAGTCTATGGACGGGCACTGAAGCTTTCTTT.